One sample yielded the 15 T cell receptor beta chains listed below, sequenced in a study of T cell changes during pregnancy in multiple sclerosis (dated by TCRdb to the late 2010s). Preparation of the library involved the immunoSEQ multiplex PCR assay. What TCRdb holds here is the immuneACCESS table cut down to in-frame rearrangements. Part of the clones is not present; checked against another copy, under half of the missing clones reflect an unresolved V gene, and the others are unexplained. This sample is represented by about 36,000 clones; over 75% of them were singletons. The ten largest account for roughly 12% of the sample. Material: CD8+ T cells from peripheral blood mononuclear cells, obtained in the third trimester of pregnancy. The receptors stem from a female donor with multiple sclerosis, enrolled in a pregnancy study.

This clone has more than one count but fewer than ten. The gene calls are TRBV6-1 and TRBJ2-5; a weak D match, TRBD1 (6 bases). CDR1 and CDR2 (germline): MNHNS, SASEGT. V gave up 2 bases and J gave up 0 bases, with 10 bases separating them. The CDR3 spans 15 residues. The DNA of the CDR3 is TGTGCCAGCAGTGAAATGACAGGCCACCAAGAGACCCAGTACTTC. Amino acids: CASSEMTGHQETQYF.

The DNA for the CDR3 is TGTGCCAGCAGTGGTGGCGGGCCCACCATATATTTT. Its protein product is CASSGGGPTIYF. The chain combines TRBV27 with TRBJ1-3; D unclear. The CDR3 is 12 residues long. Germline values: CDR1 MNHEY, CDR2 SMNVEV (reference sequence). Trimming cost V 5 bases and J 9 bases, with 11 bases left between them.

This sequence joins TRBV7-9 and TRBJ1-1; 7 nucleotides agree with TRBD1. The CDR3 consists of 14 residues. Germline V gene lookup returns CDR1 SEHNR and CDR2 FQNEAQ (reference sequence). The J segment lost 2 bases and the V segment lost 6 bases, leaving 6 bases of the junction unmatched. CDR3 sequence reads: CASRPTGLNTEAFF. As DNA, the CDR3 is TGTGCCAGCAGGCCGACAGGGTTAAACACTGAAGCTTTCTTT.

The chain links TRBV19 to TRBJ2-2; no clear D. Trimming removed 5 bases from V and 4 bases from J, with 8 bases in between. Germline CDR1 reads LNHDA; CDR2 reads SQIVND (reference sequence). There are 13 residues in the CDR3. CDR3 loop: CASSVSLTGELFF. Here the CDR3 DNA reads TGTGCCAGTAGTGTATCTCTCACCGGGGAGCTGTTTTTT.

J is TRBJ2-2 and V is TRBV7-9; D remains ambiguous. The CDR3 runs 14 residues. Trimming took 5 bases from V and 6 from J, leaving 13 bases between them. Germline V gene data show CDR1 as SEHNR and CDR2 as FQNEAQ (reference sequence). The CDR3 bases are TGTGCCAGCAGCCTCCAAGAGAGTTCCGGGGAGCTGTTTTTT. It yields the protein CASSLQESSGELFF.

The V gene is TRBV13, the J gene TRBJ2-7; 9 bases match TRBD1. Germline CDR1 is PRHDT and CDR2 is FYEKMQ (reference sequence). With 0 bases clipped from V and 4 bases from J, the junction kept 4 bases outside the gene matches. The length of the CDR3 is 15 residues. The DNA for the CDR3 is TGTGCCAGCAGCTTAGGGACAGGGGGTGGGTACGAGCAGTACTTC. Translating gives CASSLGTGGGYEQYF.

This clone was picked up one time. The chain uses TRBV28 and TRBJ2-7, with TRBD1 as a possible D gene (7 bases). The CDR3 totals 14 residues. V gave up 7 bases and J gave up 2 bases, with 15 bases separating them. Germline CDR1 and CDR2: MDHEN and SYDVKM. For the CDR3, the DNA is TGTGCCAGCACTCACCAGGGGGGAACCTACGAGCAGTACTTC. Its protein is CASTHQGGTYEQYF.

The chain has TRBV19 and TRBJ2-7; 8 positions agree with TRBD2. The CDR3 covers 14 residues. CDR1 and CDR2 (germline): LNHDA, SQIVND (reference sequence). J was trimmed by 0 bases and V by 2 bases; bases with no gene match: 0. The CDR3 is CASSISGSSYEQYF. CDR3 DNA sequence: TGTGCCAGTAGTATAAGCGGGAGCTCCTACGAGCAGTACTTC.

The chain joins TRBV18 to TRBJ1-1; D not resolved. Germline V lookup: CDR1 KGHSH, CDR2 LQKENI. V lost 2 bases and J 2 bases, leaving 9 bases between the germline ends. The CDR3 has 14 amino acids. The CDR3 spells CASSPEQTNTEAFF. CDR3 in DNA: TGTGCCAGCTCACCAGAGCAGACTAACACTGAAGCTTTCTTT.

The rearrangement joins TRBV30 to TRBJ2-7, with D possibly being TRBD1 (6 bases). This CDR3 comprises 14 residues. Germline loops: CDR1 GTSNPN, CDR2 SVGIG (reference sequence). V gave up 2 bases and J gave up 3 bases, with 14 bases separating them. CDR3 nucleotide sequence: TGTGCCTGGAGTAGGTCCGCAGGGGACTACGAGCAGTACTTC. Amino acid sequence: CAWSRSAGDYEQYF. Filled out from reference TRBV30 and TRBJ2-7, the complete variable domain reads SQTIHQWPATLVQPVGSPLSLECTVEGTSNPNLYWYRQAAGRGLQLLFYSVGIGQISSEVPQNLSASRPQDRQFILSSKKLLLSDSGFYLCAWSRSAGDYEQYFGPGTRLTVT.

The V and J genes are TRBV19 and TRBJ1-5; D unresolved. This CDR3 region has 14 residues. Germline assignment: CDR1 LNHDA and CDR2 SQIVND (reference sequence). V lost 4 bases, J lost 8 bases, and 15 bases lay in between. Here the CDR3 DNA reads TGTGCCAGTAGTACTCCGATACGGGGTGAGCCCCAGCATTTT. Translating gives CASSTPIRGEPQHF.

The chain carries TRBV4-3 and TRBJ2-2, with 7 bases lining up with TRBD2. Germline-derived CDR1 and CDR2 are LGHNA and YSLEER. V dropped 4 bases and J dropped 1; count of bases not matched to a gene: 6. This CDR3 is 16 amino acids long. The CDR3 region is CASSPWGGLNTGELFF. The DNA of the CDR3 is TGCGCCAGCAGCCCCTGGGGAGGGCTGAACACCGGGGAGCTGTTTTTT.

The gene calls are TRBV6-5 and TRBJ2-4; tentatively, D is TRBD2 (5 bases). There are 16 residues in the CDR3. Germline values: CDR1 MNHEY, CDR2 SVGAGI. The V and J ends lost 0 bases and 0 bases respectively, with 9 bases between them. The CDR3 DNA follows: TGTGCCAGCAGTTACTCCAGCGGTCTAGCCAAAAACATTCAGTACTTC. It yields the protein CASSYSSGLAKNIQYF.

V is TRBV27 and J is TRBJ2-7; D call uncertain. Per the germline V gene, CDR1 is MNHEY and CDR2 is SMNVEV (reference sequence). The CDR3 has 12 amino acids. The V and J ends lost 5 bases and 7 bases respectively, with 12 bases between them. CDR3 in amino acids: CASSPPGQEQYF. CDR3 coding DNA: TGTGCCAGCAGTCCTCCAGGCCAAGAGCAGTACTTC.

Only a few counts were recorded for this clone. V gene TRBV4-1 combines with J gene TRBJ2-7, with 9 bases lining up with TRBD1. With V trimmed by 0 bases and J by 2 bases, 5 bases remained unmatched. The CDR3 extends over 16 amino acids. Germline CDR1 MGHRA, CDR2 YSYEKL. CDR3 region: CASSQDKGTGTYEQYF. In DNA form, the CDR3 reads TGCGCCAGCAGCCAAGACAAGGGGACAGGGACCTACGAGCAGTACTTC.